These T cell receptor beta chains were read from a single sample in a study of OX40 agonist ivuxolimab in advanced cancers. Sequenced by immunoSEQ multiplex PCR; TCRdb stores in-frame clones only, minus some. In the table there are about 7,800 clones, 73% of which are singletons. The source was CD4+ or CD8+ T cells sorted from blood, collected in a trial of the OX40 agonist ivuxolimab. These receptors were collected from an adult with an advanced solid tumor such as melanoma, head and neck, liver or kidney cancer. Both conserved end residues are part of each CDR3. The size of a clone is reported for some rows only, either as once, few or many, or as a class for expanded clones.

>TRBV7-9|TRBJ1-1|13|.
CASSLSGGPEAFF
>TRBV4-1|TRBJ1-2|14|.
CASSEPGDLDGYTF
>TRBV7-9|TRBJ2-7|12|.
CASSFQGDEQYF
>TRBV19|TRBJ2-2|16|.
CASSSLPGQGTGELFF
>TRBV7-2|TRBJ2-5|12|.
CASSNGGETQYF
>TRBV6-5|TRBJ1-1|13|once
CASRTGRNTEAFF
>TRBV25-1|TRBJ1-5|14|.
CASSEGQGNQPQHF
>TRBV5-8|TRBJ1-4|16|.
CASSLVQDATNEKLFF
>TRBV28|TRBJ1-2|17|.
CASSLTLDRTSSYGYTF
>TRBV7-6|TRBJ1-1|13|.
CASSPAGSAEAFF
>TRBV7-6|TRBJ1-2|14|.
CASSLGAGSYGYTF
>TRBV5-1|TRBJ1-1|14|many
CASSKDRGNTEAFF
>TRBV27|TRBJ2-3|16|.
CASSFTGGISTDTQYF
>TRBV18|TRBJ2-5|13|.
CASSPTRVETQYF
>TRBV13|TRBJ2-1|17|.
CASSPAGTSGRPPEQFF